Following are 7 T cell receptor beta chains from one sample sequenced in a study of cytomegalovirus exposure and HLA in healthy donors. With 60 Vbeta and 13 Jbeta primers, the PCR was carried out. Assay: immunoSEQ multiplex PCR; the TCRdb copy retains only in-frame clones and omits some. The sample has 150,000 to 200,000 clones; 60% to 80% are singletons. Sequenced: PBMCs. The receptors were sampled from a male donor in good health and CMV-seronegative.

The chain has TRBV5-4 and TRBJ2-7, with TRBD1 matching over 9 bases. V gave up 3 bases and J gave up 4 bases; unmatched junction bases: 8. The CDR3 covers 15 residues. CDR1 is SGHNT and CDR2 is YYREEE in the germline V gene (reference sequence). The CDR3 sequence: CASSSPGQGFYEQYF. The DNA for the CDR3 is TGTGCCAGCAGCTCACCGGGACAGGGATTTTACGAGCAGTACTTC.

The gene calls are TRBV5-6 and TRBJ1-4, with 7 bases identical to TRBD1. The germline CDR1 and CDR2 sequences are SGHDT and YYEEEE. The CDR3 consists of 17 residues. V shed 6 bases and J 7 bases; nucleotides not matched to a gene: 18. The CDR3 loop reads CASTRPDRGRGVEKLFF. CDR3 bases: TGTGCCAGCACCCGCCCCGACCGAGGCAGGGGGGTTGAAAAACTGTTTTTT. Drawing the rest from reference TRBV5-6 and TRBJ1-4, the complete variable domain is DAGVTQSPTHLIKTRGQQVTLRCSPKSGHDTVSWYQQALGQGPQFIFQYYEEEERQRGNFPDRFSGHQFPNYSSELNVNALLLGDSALYLCASTRPDRGRGVEKLFFGSGTQLSVL.

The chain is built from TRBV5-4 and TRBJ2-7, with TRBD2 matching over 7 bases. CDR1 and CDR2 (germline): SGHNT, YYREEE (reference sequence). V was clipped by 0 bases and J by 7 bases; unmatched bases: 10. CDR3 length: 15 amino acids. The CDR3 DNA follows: TGTGCCAGCAGCTTGGCGAGTGGGAGGGCGGGAGAGCAGTACTTC. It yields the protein CASSLASGRAGEQYF.

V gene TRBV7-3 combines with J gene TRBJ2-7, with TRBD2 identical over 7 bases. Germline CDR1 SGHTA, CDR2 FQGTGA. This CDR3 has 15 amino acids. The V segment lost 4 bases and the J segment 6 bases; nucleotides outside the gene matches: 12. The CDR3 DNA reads TGTGCCAGCAGCTCGGCCGTGGGGGGGGACGGCGAGCAGTACTTC. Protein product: CASSSAVGGDGEQYF.

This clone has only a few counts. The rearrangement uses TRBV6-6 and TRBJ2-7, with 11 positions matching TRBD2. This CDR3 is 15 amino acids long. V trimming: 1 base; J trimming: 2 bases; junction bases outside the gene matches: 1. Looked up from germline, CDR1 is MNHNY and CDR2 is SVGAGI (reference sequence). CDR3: CASSYLGLAAYEQYF. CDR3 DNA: TGTGCCAGCAGTTACTTGGGACTAGCGGCCTACGAGCAGTACTTC.

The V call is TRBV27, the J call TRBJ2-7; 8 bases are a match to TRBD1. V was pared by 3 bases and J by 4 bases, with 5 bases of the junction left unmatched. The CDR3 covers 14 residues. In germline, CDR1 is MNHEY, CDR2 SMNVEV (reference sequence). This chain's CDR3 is CASSFRQGKYEQYF. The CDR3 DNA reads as TGTGCCAGCAGTTTCCGACAGGGGAAGTACGAGCAGTACTTC.

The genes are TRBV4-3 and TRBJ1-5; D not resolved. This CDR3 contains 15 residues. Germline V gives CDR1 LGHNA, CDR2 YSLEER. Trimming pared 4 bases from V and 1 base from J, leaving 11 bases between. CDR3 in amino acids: CASSPSVSSNQPQHF. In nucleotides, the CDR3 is TGCGCCAGCAGCCCGTCGGTATCCAGCAATCAGCCCCAGCATTTT.